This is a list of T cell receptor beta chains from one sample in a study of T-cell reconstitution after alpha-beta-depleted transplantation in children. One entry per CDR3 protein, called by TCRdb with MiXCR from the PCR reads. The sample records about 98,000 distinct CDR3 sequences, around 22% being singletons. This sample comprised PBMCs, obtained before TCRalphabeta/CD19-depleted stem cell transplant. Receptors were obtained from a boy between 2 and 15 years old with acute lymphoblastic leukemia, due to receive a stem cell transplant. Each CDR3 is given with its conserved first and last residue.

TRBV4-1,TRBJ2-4,CASSQDWTGNIQYF
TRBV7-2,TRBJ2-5,CASSLDLDSWRETQYF
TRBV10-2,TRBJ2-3,CASSEVGRAGTDTQYF
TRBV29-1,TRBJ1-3,CSVKDGNTIYF
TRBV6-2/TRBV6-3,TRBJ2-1,CASSWETSGTNEQFF
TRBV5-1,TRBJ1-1,CASSLRYKGSPNTEAFF
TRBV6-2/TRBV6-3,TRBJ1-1,CASRLQGATEAFF
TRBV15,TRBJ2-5,CATSRVKHTQETQYF
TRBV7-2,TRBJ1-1,CASSPRSTEAFF
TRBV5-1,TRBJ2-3,CASSRKGSGGSDTQYF
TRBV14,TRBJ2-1,CASSHVGGTYNEQFF
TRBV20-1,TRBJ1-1,CSAQKAGATEAFF
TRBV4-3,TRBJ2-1,CASSPQTGYNEQFF
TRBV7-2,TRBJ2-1,CASSPGLAGDHEQFF
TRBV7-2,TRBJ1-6,CASGGGPPLHF
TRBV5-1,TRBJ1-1,CASSFGQNTEAFF
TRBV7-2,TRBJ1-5,CASRGLAGEPQHF
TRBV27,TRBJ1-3,CASSAGLSGNTIYF
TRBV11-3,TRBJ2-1,CASSPRSAPYNEQFF
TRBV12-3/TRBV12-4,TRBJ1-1,CASSLGAYEAFF
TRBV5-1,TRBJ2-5,CASSELAGVSAGTQYF
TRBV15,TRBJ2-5,CATSRGPPRGGETQYF
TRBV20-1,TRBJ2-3,CCASPGAGTSGTDTQYF
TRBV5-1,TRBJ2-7,CASSPQLMTGVRQYF
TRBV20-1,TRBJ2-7,CSARGGQGYEQYF
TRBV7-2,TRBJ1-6,CASSLVPTGRNSPLHF
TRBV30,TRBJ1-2,CAWSAGLHYGYTF
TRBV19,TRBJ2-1,CASSPLTSGGAGEQFF
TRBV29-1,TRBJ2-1,CSVEDRVDTQFF
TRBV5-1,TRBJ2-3,CASGSGGGTSGVDTQYF
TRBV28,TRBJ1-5,CASKEGRYQPQHF
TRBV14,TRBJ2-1,CASRTSGSPWNEQFF
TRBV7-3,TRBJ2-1,CASSRGGEDEQFF
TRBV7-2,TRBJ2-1,CASSTRTDSGQFF
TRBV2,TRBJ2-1,CASSERLAGHNEQFF
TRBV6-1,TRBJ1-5,CASSQNSNQPQHF
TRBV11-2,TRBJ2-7,CASSSWDSSYEQYF
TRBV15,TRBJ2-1,CATSSLRLEKNEQFF
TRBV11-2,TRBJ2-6,CASSPLFTPSSGANVLTF
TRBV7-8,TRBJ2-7,CASSPAGPLTYEQYF
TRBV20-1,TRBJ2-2,CSAIRQGLSTGELFF
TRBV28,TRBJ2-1,CASLADLDEQFF
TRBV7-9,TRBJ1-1,CASSRDARGF
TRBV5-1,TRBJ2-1,CASSKAEAYNEQFF
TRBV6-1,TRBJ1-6,CASSERGTQGVINSPLHF
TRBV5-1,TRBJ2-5,CASSSSSGGARETQYF
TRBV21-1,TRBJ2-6,CASSKIGQSGANVLTF
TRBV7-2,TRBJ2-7,CASSLIPLANEQYF
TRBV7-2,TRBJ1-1,CASSLLGSTEAFF
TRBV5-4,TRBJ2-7,CASSLVDTYEQYF
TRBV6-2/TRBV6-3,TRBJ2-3,CASRGDGRIPTDTQYF
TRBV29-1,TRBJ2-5,CSVEELEGTQYF
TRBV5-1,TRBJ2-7,CASCDENQGYEQYF
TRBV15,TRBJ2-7,CATSRDRRQGRGYEQYF
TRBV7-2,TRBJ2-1,CASSLVSNNEQFF
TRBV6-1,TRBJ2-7,CASRRTAGMYEQYF
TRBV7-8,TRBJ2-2,CASSFGGPNTGELFF
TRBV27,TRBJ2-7,CASRGTGAHSYEQYF
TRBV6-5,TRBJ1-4,CASSYGRTLNEKLFF